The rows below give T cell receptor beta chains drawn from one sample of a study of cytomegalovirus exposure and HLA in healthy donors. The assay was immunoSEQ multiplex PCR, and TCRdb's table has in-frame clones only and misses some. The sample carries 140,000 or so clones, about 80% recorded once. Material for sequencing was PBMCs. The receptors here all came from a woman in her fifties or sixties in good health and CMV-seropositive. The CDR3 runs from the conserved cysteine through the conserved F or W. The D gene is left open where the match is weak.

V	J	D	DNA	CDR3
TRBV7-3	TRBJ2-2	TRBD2	TGTGCCAGCAGCTTAAATTTAGTAGCGGGAGCGAACACCGGGGAGCTGTTTTTT	CASSLNLVAGANTGELFF
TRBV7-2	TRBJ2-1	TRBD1	TGTGCCAGCAGCTTAGAGAGACAGGGCTACAATGAGCAGTTCTTC	CASSLERQGYNEQFF
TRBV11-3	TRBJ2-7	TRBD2	TGTGCCAGCAGCCCTTCGGGACTACTTGAGCAGTACTTC	CASSPSGLLEQYF
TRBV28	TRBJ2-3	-	TGTGCCAGCAGCCCCGGACTAAACACAGATACGCAGTATTTT	CASSPGLNTDTQYF
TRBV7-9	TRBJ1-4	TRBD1	TGTGCCAGTAGGGGGACAGGAGTGACCGAAAAACTGTTTTTT	CASRGTGVTEKLFF
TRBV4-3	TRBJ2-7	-	TGCGCCAGCAGCCCCCAAAGGGCGGGAATGGGCTACGAGCAGTACTTC	CASSPQRAGMGYEQYF
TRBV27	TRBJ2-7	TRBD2	TGTGCCAGCAGTCCCGGACTAGCGCACGCCGAGCAGTACTTC	CASSPGLAHAEQYF
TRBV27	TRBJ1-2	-	TGTGCCAGCAGCCCCCCGGGGAATAACTATGGCTACACCTTC	CASSPPGNNYGYTF
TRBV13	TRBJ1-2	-	TGTGCCAGCGGCCAGAAAACTAACTATGGCTACACCTTC	CASGQKTNYGYTF
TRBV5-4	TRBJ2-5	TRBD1	TGTGCCAGCAGCGGGGACAGGGCAGAGACCCAGTACTTC	CASSGDRAETQYF
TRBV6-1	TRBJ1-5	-	TGTGCCAGCAGGGCAGGGAACTCCAATCAGCCCCAGCATTTT	CASRAGNSNQPQHF
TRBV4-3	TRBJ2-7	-	TGCGCCAGCAGCCAATACGGGATGGTGTCCTACGAGCAGTACTTC	CASSQYGMVSYEQYF
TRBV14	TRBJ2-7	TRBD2	TGTGCCAGCAGCCAAGAAGGGACTAGCGGGAGTTACGAGCAGTACTTC	CASSQEGTSGSYEQYF
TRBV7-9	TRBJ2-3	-	TGTGCCAGCAGCTTATTGGAGGGGGACAGTTTGGATTTT	CASSLLEGDSLDF